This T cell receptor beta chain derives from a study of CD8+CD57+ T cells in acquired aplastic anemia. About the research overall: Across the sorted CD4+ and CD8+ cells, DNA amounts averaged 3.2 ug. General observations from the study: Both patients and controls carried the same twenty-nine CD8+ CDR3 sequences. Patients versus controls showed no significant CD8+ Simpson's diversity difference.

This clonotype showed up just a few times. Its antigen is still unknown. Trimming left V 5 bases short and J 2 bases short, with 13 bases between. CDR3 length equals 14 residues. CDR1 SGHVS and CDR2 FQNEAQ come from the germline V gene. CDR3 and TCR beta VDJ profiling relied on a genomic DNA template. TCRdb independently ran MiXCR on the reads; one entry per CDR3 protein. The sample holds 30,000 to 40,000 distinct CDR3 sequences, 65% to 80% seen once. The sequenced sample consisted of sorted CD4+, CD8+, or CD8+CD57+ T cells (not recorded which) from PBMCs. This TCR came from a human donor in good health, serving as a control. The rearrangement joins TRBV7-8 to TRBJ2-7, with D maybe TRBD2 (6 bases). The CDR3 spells CASSHGTRTYEQYF. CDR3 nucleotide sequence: TGTGCCAGCAGCCACGGGACTCGAACCTACGAGCAGTACTTC.